The 26 T cell receptor beta chains listed next were all sequenced from one sample in a study of T-cell reconstitution after alpha-beta-depleted transplantation in children. During its preparation, the TCRbeta library received unique molecular identifiers. MiXCR, run by TCRdb on the PCR reads, gives a single entry per CDR3 protein. Of some 600,000 distinct CDR3 sequences in the sample, around 16% were seen once. This specimen was PBMCs from the stem cell graft donor, taken from the stem cell graft. The receptors derive from a human donor who donated a stem cell graft to a child with acute myeloid leukemia.

The sample holds many counts of this clonotype. As DNA, the CDR3 is TGTGCCAGCAGTTTCTTAGCCAGGACCTCCTACGAGCAGTACTTC. Residues: CASSFLARTSYEQYF. The chain joins TRBV6-5 to TRBJ2-7; the D is unclear. The CDR3 runs 15 residues. V was pared by 4 bases and J by 0 bases, with 13 bases between. CDR1 and CDR2 from the germline V gene are MNHEY and SVGAGI.

In this sample, this clonotype turned up many times. The rearrangement links TRBV20-1 to TRBJ2-7, with D possibly matching TRBD1 (6 bases). Germline CDR1 reads DFQATT; CDR2 reads SNEGSKA (reference sequence). The CDR3 has 13 residues. V was pared by 6 bases and J by 3 bases, with 15 bases between. CDR3 coding DNA: TGCAGTGCGATGACAGGTCCGGGCTACGAGCAGTACGTC. Translation gives CSAMTGPGYEQYV.

A few counts support this clonotype. The chain carries TRBV27 and TRBJ2-7, with D perhaps matching TRBD1 (6 bases). Trimming took off 5 bases at V and 4 bases at J, with 15 bases between the two ends. Germline V lookup: CDR1 MNHEY, CDR2 SMNVEV (reference sequence). CDR3 length: 14 residues. CDR3 coding DNA: TGTGCCAGCAGTAGGCAGGGGACCCTATACGAGCAGTACTTC. It specifies CASSRQGTLYEQYF.

This clonotype was counted many times. The chain's CDR3 is CSARKASNEQFF. The CDR3 DNA is TGCAGTGCTAGAAAAGCTAGTAATGAGCAGTTCTTC. The chain uses TRBV20-1 and TRBJ2-1; D is unresolved. CDR1 and CDR2 (germline): DFQATT, SNEGSKA (reference sequence). Trimming took 2 bases from V and 7 from J, leaving 9 bases between them. This CDR3 region has 12 residues.

This clonotype was counted at least ten times. The chain carries TRBV12-3 or TRBV12-4 and TRBJ1-1; 8 bases map to TRBD1. V lost 4 bases to trimming and J lost 1 base; unmatched junction nucleotides: 8. The CDR3 runs 16 residues. CDR3 DNA sequence: TGTGCCAGCAGTTACTACAGGGGGAGGAGGAACACTGAAGCTTTCTTT. This gives the protein CASSYYRGRRNTEAFF.

Turning to this clonotype: A much larger clone lies a single base off, so this may be a read error. The chain uses TRBV20-1 and TRBJ2-5, with 9 positions matching TRBD1. The CDR3 has 16 residues. CDR1 and CDR2 from the germline V gene are DFQATT and SNEGSKA (reference sequence). The CDR3 here is CSASNRGRRPGESQYF. Here the CDR3 DNA reads TGCAGTGCTAGCAACAGGGGGCGCCGTCCGGGAGAGAGCCAGTACTTC.

The chain uses TRBV7-8 and TRBJ2-1; tentative D call: TRBD2 (5 bases). This CDR3 is 16 amino acids long. V was cut by 4 bases and J by 5 bases, with 18 bases left in between. Germline V gives CDR1 SGHVS, CDR2 FQNEAQ. DNA for the CDR3: TGTGCCAGCAGCTCCCGCCCCACTAGAGCCCACAATGAGCAGTTCTTC. Its translation is CASSSRPTRAHNEQFF.

A few counts support this clonotype. The chain is built from TRBV20-1 and TRBJ2-5; TRBD2 might be the D (5 bases). Germline V gene sequence: CDR1 DFQATT, CDR2 SNEGSKA (reference sequence). V was cut by 6 bases and J by 1 base, with 15 bases left in between. The length of the CDR3 is 14 residues. This chain's CDR3 is CSARVRSIQETQYF. In DNA, the CDR3 is TGCAGTGCGCGGGTTCGGAGCATCCAAGAGACCCAGTACTTC.

CDR3 sequence: CASSQVGGSGANVLTF. DNA of the CDR3: TGCGCCAGCAGCCAAGTGGGGGGCTCTGGGGCCAACGTCCTGACTTTC. The rearrangement links TRBV4-3 to TRBJ2-6; weak D call: TRBD2 (6 bases). V was shortened by 1 base and J by 0 bases, with 7 bases between the two germline ends. The CDR3 length is 16 residues. From germline, CDR1 is LGHNA and CDR2 YSLEER.

V and J are TRBV20-1 and TRBJ2-5; D is unresolved. The CDR3 spans 11 residues. V lost 5 bases and J lost 5, with 9 bases in between. Germline V gene sequence: CDR1 DFQATT, CDR2 SNEGSKA (reference sequence). CDR3 DNA: TGCAGTGCTGCCGCTGGCGAGACCCAGTACTTC. This translates into CSAAAGETQYF.

This clonotype was recorded at least ten times. The rearrangement joins TRBV7-8 to TRBJ1-1, with D uncertain. V was trimmed by 1 base and J by 7 bases, leaving 10 bases between them. Germline V CDR1 and CDR2: SGHVS, FQNEAQ. The CDR3 consists of 13 residues. CDR3 DNA: TGTGCCAGCAGCTTAGGCAGTTCTATTGAAGCTTTCTTT. Residues: CASSLGSSIEAFF.

This clonotype was seen many times. The chain uses TRBV20-1 and TRBJ2-5, with 7 bases matching TRBD1. Germline loops: CDR1 DFQATT, CDR2 SNEGSKA (reference sequence). The V segment lost 2 bases and the J segment 5 bases; nucleotides outside the gene matches: 2. This CDR3 comprises 12 residues. The CDR3 here is CSARRQGETQYF. The CDR3 DNA follows: TGCAGTGCTAGACGACAGGGCGAGACCCAGTACTTC.

CDR3 DNA sequence: TGTGCCAGCAGCCCAACTGACAGGGGGATCCAAGAGACCCAGTACTTC. This sequence encodes CASSPTDRGIQETQYF. The rearrangement links TRBV12-3 or TRBV12-4 to TRBJ2-5, with 9 bases lining up with TRBD1. V trimming: 6 bases; J trimming: 1 base; junction bases outside the gene matches: 9. The CDR3 contains 16 residues.

This clonotype was detected only a few times. The chain employs TRBV25-1 and TRBJ2-5, with 8 positions matching TRBD2. V dropped 6 bases and J dropped 2; count of bases not matched to a gene: 5. This CDR3 comprises 14 residues. Germline V gene data show CDR1 as MGHDK and CDR2 as SYGVNS. As DNA, the CDR3 is TGTGCCAGCAGGGACATAGCGGGGCAAGAGACCCAGTACTTC. This codes for CASRDIAGQETQYF.

There are many counts of this clonotype. This chain links TRBV6-5 with TRBJ2-3, with 10 bases identical to TRBD1. The germline V gene encodes CDR1 MNHEY and CDR2 SVGAGI. The CDR3 is 16 amino acids. V was pared by 2 bases and J by 3 bases, with 5 bases of the junction left unmatched. The CDR3: CASSYIPGQGTDTQYF. CDR3 in DNA: TGTGCCAGCAGTTACATACCGGGACAGGGGACAGATACGCAGTATTTT.

This clonotype occurred many times. The chain is built from TRBV20-1 and TRBJ2-1, with 11 bases identical to TRBD1. The CDR3 covers 13 residues. V was pared by 6 bases and J by 10 bases, with 8 bases of the junction left unmatched. Per the germline V gene, CDR1 is DFQATT and CDR2 is SNEGSKA (reference sequence). For the CDR3, the DNA is TGCAGTGCCATGGGACAGGGGGACTACGAGCAGTTCTTC. The encoded protein is CSAMGQGDYEQFF.

In this sample, this clonotype turned up many times. The V call is TRBV20-1, the J call TRBJ2-2; 11 bases are shared with TRBD2. V was pared by 1 base and J by 5 bases, with 0 bases of the junction left unmatched. The germline CDR1 and CDR2 sequences are DFQATT and SNEGSKA (reference sequence). CDR3 length: 14 amino acids. In DNA form, the CDR3 reads TGCAGTGCTAGAGCTAGCGGGAGGACCGGGGAGCTGTTTTTT. Translated: CSARASGRTGELFF.

The V and J genes are TRBV7-8 and TRBJ2-7; the D is unclear. Germline V gene lookup returns CDR1 SGHVS and CDR2 FQNEAQ. There are 14 residues in the CDR3. V was cut by 1 base and J by 2 bases, with 9 bases left in between. The CDR3 reads CASSLERVTYEQYF. CDR3 DNA: TGTGCCAGCAGCTTAGAACGAGTCACCTACGAGCAGTACTTC.

This clonotype has a count of ten or more. The chain is built from TRBV6-5 and TRBJ1-6; a weak D match, TRBD1 (5 bases). Germline CDR1 MNHEY, CDR2 SVGAGI. V was trimmed by 4 bases and J by 12 bases, leaving 13 bases between them. The CDR3 consists of 13 residues. Written as DNA, the CDR3 is TGTGCCAGCAGTTCCGCGGACACCCAACCCCTCCACTTT. The encoded protein is CASSSADTQPLHF.

At least ten counts were recorded for this clonotype. The chain joins TRBV20-1 to TRBJ1-5, with D perhaps TRBD1 (5 bases). This CDR3 is 15 amino acids long. In germline, CDR1 is DFQATT, CDR2 SNEGSKA (reference sequence). Trimming removed 5 bases from V and 4 bases from J, with 18 bases in between. CDR3 in amino acids: CSASIPGTLNQPQHF. In DNA form, the CDR3 reads TGCAGTGCTTCGATCCCCGGGACCCTAAATCAGCCCCAGCATTTT.

The chain is built from TRBV5-1 and TRBJ2-6, with a possible D match to TRBD1 (6 bases). The CDR3 length is 18 residues. V was shortened by 0 bases and J by 1 base, with 14 bases between the two germline ends. The germline V gene encodes CDR1 SGHRS and CDR2 YFSETQ. CDR3 loop: CASSLVTGSLSGANVLTF. In DNA, the CDR3 is TGCGCCAGCAGCTTGGTAACAGGGAGTTTATCTGGGGCCAACGTCCTGACTTTC.

CDR3 in amino acids: CASADILAYEQYF. CDR3 bases: TGTGCCAGCGCGGACATTCTCGCCTACGAGCAGTACTTC. This chain uses TRBV6-2 or TRBV6-3 with TRBJ2-7, with a weak D call TRBD1 (5 bases). This CDR3 is built from 13 residues. CDR1 MNHEY and CDR2 SVGEGT come from the germline V gene. V was pared by 8 bases and J by 2 bases, with 13 bases between.

V is TRBV20-1 and J is TRBJ2-2; D is ambiguous. V gave up 6 bases and J gave up 1 base, with 9 bases separating them. From germline, CDR1 is DFQATT and CDR2 SNEGSKA (reference sequence). This CDR3 has 13 residues. CDR3 nucleotide sequence: TGCAGTGCCCCCTGGGGGAACACCGGGGAGCTGTTTTTT. This sequence encodes CSAPWGNTGELFF.

This clonotype was seen repeatedly, ten times or more. The rearrangement joins TRBV5-1 to TRBJ1-6; the D is unclear. V was pared by 1 base and J by 11 bases, with 13 bases between. Germline loops: CDR1 SGHRS, CDR2 YFSETQ. The CDR3 spans 14 residues. CDR3 sequence reads: CASSLNTDRAPLHF. DNA of the CDR3: TGCGCCAGCAGCTTGAACACAGATAGGGCACCCCTCCACTTT.

This clonotype occurred a few times. The chain employs TRBV2 and TRBJ2-7, with a weak D call TRBD2 (5 bases). Trimming cost V 4 bases and J 2 bases, with 15 bases left between them. CDR1 and CDR2 (germline): SNHLY, FYNNEI. This CDR3 is built from 15 residues. CDR3 region: CASSGGFAAAYEQYF. The CDR3 DNA reads as TGTGCCAGCAGTGGAGGGTTTGCGGCAGCCTACGAGCAGTACTTC.

At least ten counts were recorded for this clonotype. The chain recombines TRBV12-3 or TRBV12-4 with TRBJ1-5; D uncertain. This CDR3 region has 13 residues. V was trimmed by 7 bases and J by 4 bases, leaving 11 bases between them. The CDR3 is CASTTSANQPQHF. DNA of the CDR3: TGTGCCAGCACCACCTCAGCGAATCAGCCCCAGCATTTT.